The clone carrying this T cell receptor (beta chain) has a single count. V lost 1 base and J lost 1, with 13 bases in between. CDR1 and CDR2 (germline): SGHTA, FQGNSA. The CDR3 has 16 residues. The sample comes from a study of shared clonotypes between healthy human individuals. Measured with immunoSEQ multiplex PCR; TCRdb has only the in-frame clones, and not every one. The sample consists of over 1.4 million clones, roughly 96% of them appearing once. The chain couples TRBV7-2 to TRBJ1-2, with a weak D call TRBD1 (6 bases). The clonotype originates from a man under 40 in good health. Sequences were obtained from naive CD4+ T cells sorted from blood. Described subset: CD45RA+ positively selected. The CDR3 spells CASSLVGGLGNYGYTF. In DNA, the CDR3 is TGTGCCAGCAGCTTAGTGGGGGGCCTCGGTAACTATGGCTACACCTTC.